These 30 T cell receptor beta chains share one sample of origin, sequenced in a study of T cell responses to AZD1222 COVID-19 vaccine. Assay used: immunoSEQ multiplex PCR; TCRdb lists only in-frame clones, some missing. The data contain more than 150,000 clones, around nine tenths of them singletons. Here the sequenced sample was peripheral blood, taken on day 0 of AZD1222 vaccination. These receptor sequences come from an adult in good health.

The chain uses TRBV6-6 and TRBJ2-5; D is uncertain. Trimming removed 2 bases from V and 5 bases from J, with 9 bases in between. Per the germline V gene, CDR1 is MNHNY and CDR2 is SVGAGI (reference sequence). This CDR3 spans 13 amino acids. CDR3 sequence: CASSYRERETQYF. CDR3 in DNA: TGTGCCAGCAGTTACAGGGAACGGGAGACCCAGTACTTC.

This clone showed up just once. The V and J genes are TRBV5-8 and TRBJ1-2, with 8 bases aligning to TRBD1. The CDR3 totals 15 residues. Trimming at V came to 4 bases and at J to 0 bases, leaving 5 bases not matched to a gene. The germline CDR1 and CDR2 sequences are SGHTS and YDEGEE. CDR3 coding DNA: TGTGCCAGCAGCAATCAGGGGGCCGCTAACTATGGCTACACCTTC. It encodes CASSNQGAANYGYTF.

About this clone itself: One end of the junction does not line up with germline, which may come from a read error. The chain employs TRBV6-5 and TRBJ2-7, with D possibly being TRBD1 (6 bases). CDR1 is MNHEY and CDR2 is SVGAGI in the germline V gene. The CDR3 totals 14 residues. CDR3: CASSYSIGGAFVRF. In DNA, the CDR3 is TGTGCCAGCAGTTACTCGATTGGGGGCGCATTTGTTCGGTTC.

The chain couples TRBV6-2 or TRBV6-3 to TRBJ1-3, with unresolved D. CDR3 length: 16 residues. Trimming took off 6 bases at V and 4 bases at J, with 19 bases between the two ends. CDR1 MNHEY and CDR2 SVGEGT come from the germline V gene. The CDR3 DNA is TGTGCCAGCAGCCCTTTCAACTCCCCAACGGGAAACACCATATATTTT. Protein sequence: CASSPFNSPTGNTIYF.

The rearrangement links TRBV4-1 to TRBJ2-1, with 10 positions matching TRBD2. The CDR3 has 17 amino acids. Trimming removed 0 bases from V and 8 bases from J; junction bases left unmatched: 10. Looked up from germline, CDR1 is MGHRA and CDR2 is YSYEKL. CDR3 in amino acids: CASSQDPTSGVVDEQFF. Here the CDR3 DNA reads TGCGCCAGCAGCCAAGATCCCACTAGCGGGGTTGTAGATGAGCAGTTCTTC.

The chain couples TRBV6-1 to TRBJ1-5; 7 bases line up with TRBD1. With 2 bases clipped from V and 4 bases from J, the junction kept 5 bases outside the gene matches. CDR3 length equals 15 residues. The germline V gene encodes CDR1 MNHNS and CDR2 SASEGT. Written as DNA, the CDR3 is TGTGCCAGCAGTGAATTTAGGGACAGAAATCAGCCCCAGCATTTT. Translating it yields CASSEFRDRNQPQHF.

The rearrangement links TRBV19 to TRBJ1-5; 8 nucleotides agree with TRBD1. Germline loops: CDR1 LNHDA, CDR2 SQIVND (reference sequence). V lost 3 bases, J lost 3 bases, and 7 bases stayed unmatched. CDR3 length: 16 residues. The CDR3 loop reads CASSIRGRRSNQPQHF. DNA of the CDR3: TGTGCCAGTAGTATCAGGGGGCGTCGGTCCAATCAGCCCCAGCATTTT.

The chain recombines TRBV2 with TRBJ2-4; D might be TRBD2 (6 bases). The CDR3 contains 14 residues. V lost 8 bases and J lost 0, with 11 bases in between. Germline CDR1 is SNHLY and CDR2 is FYNNEI. CDR3 sequence: CASRRELAKNIQYF. The CDR3 DNA sequence: TGTGCCAGCCGGAGGGAGCTAGCCAAAAACATTCAGTACTTC.

V usage is TRBV20-1 and J usage is TRBJ2-7; D remains unclear. The CDR3 extends over 10 amino acids. The V gene's germline CDR1 is DFQATT and CDR2 SNEGSKA (reference sequence). V lost 3 bases and J lost 2, with 2 bases in between. The CDR3 region is CSASAYEQYF. The CDR3 DNA sequence: TGCAGTGCTAGTGCCTACGAGCAGTACTTC.

The rearrangement links TRBV28 to TRBJ1-6, with D possibly TRBD1 on 5 matching bases. Trimming pared 6 bases from V and 8 bases from J, leaving 17 bases between. CDR3 length: 15 residues. Germline values: CDR1 MDHEN, CDR2 SYDVKM. CDR3 sequence (DNA): TGTGCCAGCAGCGAGGATGAGGGGCGAGATTCACCCCTCCACTTT. Translated, it gives CASSEDEGRDSPLHF.

The chain has TRBV10-3 and TRBJ1-4; D unclear. Between the trimmed V and J ends, which lost 7 bases and 3 bases, there was a span of 9 bases. Germline CDR1 and CDR2: ENHRY and SYGVKD. CDR3 length equals 13 residues. CDR3 protein: CAITTFPNEKLFF. CDR3 nucleotides: TGTGCCATCACGACATTCCCTAATGAAAAACTGTTTTTT.

The rearrangement joins TRBV4-1 to TRBJ1-1, with TRBD1 matching 8 bases. The CDR3 is made up of 17 amino acids. J lost 1 base, V lost 2 bases, and 9 bases had no gene match. Germline CDR1 and CDR2: MGHRA and YSYEKL. CDR3 bases: TGCGCCAGCAGCCAACATATCCCAGGGGGCGGGAACACTGAAGCTTTCTTT. This gives the protein CASSQHIPGGGNTEAFF.

This clone was seen only once. This chain links TRBV6-5 with TRBJ2-1, with 10 bases identical to TRBD1. Germline lookup yields CDR1 MNHEY and CDR2 SVGAGI. The CDR3 loop spans 14 amino acids. After removal of 4 bases from V and 10 bases from J, the junction contained 7 bases not matched to a gene. Here the CDR3 reads CASSWGQGSWEQFF. The CDR3 DNA reads TGTGCCAGCAGTTGGGGACAGGGGTCCTGGGAGCAGTTCTTC.

This rearrangement joins TRBV6-5 to TRBJ2-7; D is ambiguous. V dropped 6 bases and J dropped 3 bases, with 15 bases sitting between them. The CDR3 contains 14 residues. The germline V gene has CDR1 MNHEY and CDR2 SVGAGI. CDR3 sequence (DNA): TGTGCCAGCAGGACTGGGATCCCTTTCTACGAGCAGTACTTC. This codes for CASRTGIPFYEQYF.

This rearrangement joins TRBV11-3 to TRBJ1-5; TRBD1 is a possible D gene (6 bases). The germline gives CDR1 SGHNT, CDR2 YENEEA. The germline V and J ends were trimmed by 1 base and 4 bases, with 11 bases remaining between them. This CDR3 comprises 15 residues. CDR3 in DNA: TGTGCCAGCAGCTTAGGAGGGGGGGAGAATCAGCCCCAGCATTTT. Translated, it gives CASSLGGGENQPQHF. Full variable domain (remainder filled in from reference TRBV11-3 and TRBJ1-5): EAGVVQSPRYKIIEKKQPVAFWCNPISGHNTLYWYLQNLGQGPELLIRYENEEAVDDSQLPKDRFSAERLKGVDSTLKIQPAELGDSAVYLCASSLGGGENQPQHFGDGTRLSIL.

CDR3 loop: CASSNTDTQYF. CDR3 nucleotides: TGTGCCAGCAGCAACACAGATACGCAGTATTTT. J is TRBJ2-3 and V is TRBV12-3 or TRBV12-4; D gene uncertain. This CDR3 has 11 residues. Deletions cut 6 bases from V and 2 bases from J, with 3 bases between.

The V gene is TRBV18, the J gene TRBJ1-5, with TRBD1 matching over 9 bases. J lost 4 bases, V lost 4 bases, and 2 bases had no gene match. The CDR3 loop spans 14 amino acids. Germline CDR1 and CDR2: KGHSH and LQKENI. This CDR3 reads CASSQTGGNQPQHF. The CDR3 DNA reads TGTGCCAGCTCACAGACAGGGGGGAATCAGCCCCAGCATTTT.

This clone is a singleton in its sample. The CDR3 coding sequence is TGCGCCAGCAGCCCCCTGGACAGGTACAATGAGCAGTTCTTC. This codes for CASSPLDRYNEQFF. The chain is built from TRBV5-1 and TRBJ2-1; 7 bases map to TRBD1. The CDR3 loop spans 14 amino acids. Germline CDR1 and CDR2: SGHRS and YFSETQ. V dropped 4 bases and J dropped 4; count of bases not matched to a gene: 5.

V gene TRBV2 combines with J gene TRBJ1-5; no clear D. This CDR3 has 12 residues. Per germline, CDR1 SNHLY and CDR2 FYNNEI. V was clipped by 1 base and J by 2 bases, with 0 bases between them. The CDR3 sequence: CASSEGNQPQHF. In DNA, the CDR3 is TGTGCCAGCAGTGAAGGCAATCAGCCCCAGCATTTT.

The chain combines TRBV19 with TRBJ1-5; D gene ambiguous. CDR1 is LNHDA and CDR2 is SQIVND in the germline V gene (reference sequence). The V end was cut by 7 bases, the J end by 3 bases, with 13 bases between. The CDR3 extends over 14 amino acids. CDR3 region: CASIGSVSNQPQHF. The CDR3 bases are TGTGCCAGTATAGGATCGGTCTCCAATCAGCCCCAGCATTTT.

The chain employs TRBV28 and TRBJ2-6; D is ambiguous. Germline CDR1 reads MDHEN; CDR2 reads SYDVKM. Trimming took 7 bases from V and 0 from J, leaving 10 bases between them. The CDR3 is made up of 15 amino acids. This chain's CDR3 is CASNNPSSGANVLTF. CDR3 bases: TGTGCCAGCAACAATCCGTCCTCTGGGGCCAACGTCCTGACTTTC.

The rearrangement links TRBV6-5 to TRBJ1-5; D unresolved. Germline CDR1 MNHEY, CDR2 SVGAGI. This CDR3 comprises 15 residues. Between the trimmed V and J ends, which lost 6 bases and 5 bases, there was a span of 17 bases. The CDR3 nucleotides are TGTGCCAGCAGGGACCTAAGACTGTCCCATCAGCCCCAGCATTTT. Protein product: CASRDLRLSHQPQHF.

The DNA of the CDR3 is TGTGCCAGCAGTTCCGAGGGGGTCAGCAATCAGCCCCAGCATTTT. Its protein product is CASSSEGVSNQPQHF. The V and J genes are TRBV6-5 and TRBJ1-5; possibly TRBD1 for D (6 bases). Trimming left V 4 bases short and J 1 base short, with 11 bases between. Germline V gene sequence: CDR1 MNHEY, CDR2 SVGAGI. This CDR3 region has 15 residues.

The J gene is TRBJ1-5, the V gene TRBV7-8; perhaps TRBD1 as D (6 bases). The CDR3 loop spans 16 amino acids. The germline V gene encodes CDR1 SGHVS and CDR2 FQNEAQ. The V gene lost 5 bases and the J gene lost 5 bases, with 19 bases spanning the gap. CDR3: CASSHGQIQGYQPQHF. The CDR3, as DNA: TGTGCCAGCAGCCACGGTCAGATACAGGGATATCAGCCCCAGCATTTT. The full variable domain, rest sourced from reference TRBV7-8 and TRBJ1-5, is GAGVSQSPRYKVAKRGQDVALRCDPISGHVSLFWYQQALGQGPEFLTYFQNEAQLDKSGLPSDRFFAERPEGSVSTLKIQRTQQEDSAVYLCASSHGQIQGYQPQHFGDGTRLSIL.

The rearrangement joins TRBV9 to TRBJ2-7; no clear D gene. The CDR3 length is 14 residues. Per the germline V gene, CDR1 is SGDLS and CDR2 is YYNGEE. Trimming took 6 bases from V and 3 from J, leaving 16 bases between them. CDR3 amino acids: CASKVDRLFYEQYF. The CDR3 bases are TGTGCCAGCAAGGTAGACCGCCTGTTCTACGAGCAGTACTTC.

This clone has just a few counts. This chain uses TRBV7-2 with TRBJ1-4; tentative D call: TRBD1 (5 bases). CDR1 and CDR2 (germline): SGHTA, FQGNSA. Trimming stripped 6 bases from V and 5 bases from J, with 13 bases between. CDR3 length equals 14 residues. The CDR3 DNA sequence: TGTGCCAGCAGTAGGGGACGGTTAAATGAAAAACTGTTTTTT. It is translated as CASSRGRLNEKLFF.

This chain connects TRBV7-9 to TRBJ1-3; D possibly corresponds to TRBD1 (5 bases). Germline V lookup: CDR1 SEHNR, CDR2 FQNEAQ (reference sequence). This CDR3 has 16 residues. Between the trimmed V and J ends, which lost 3 bases and 0 bases, there was a span of 12 bases. CDR3 DNA: TGTGCCAGCAGCTTGCAGGGACCGAGCTCTGGAAACACCATATATTTT. This codes for CASSLQGPSSGNTIYF.

This chain connects TRBV6-2 or TRBV6-3 to TRBJ2-3; D remains ambiguous. The CDR3 loop spans 13 amino acids. The V end was cut by 6 bases, the J end by 7 bases, with 14 bases between. Germline V gene lookup returns CDR1 MNHEY and CDR2 SVGEGT. The CDR3 nucleotides are TGTGCCAGCAGCCCTGCCACCCTTCATACGCAGTATTTT. Translated, it gives CASSPATLHTQYF.

This clone was seen only once. The rearrangement links TRBV12-3 or TRBV12-4 to TRBJ1-5; D is undetermined. This CDR3 is built from 13 residues. Trimming shortened V by 2 bases and J by 4 bases, and 6 bases separated the two germline ends. CDR3 bases: TGTGCCAGCAGTTTACGTCAAAATCAGCCCCAGCATTTT. Residues: CASSLRQNQPQHF.

The rearrangement links TRBV10-1 to TRBJ2-6, with D maybe TRBD1 (6 bases). V shed 10 bases and J shed 2 bases, with 27 bases lying between them. CDR1 is WNHNN, CDR2 SYGVQD, per germline (reference sequence). The CDR3 contains 19 residues. The CDR3 sequence is CATFKGGAGASPGANVLTF. The CDR3 region has the DNA TGCGCCACCTTCAAAGGGGGAGCAGGGGCCAGTCCTGGGGCCAACGTCCTGACTTTC.